The 5 T cell receptor beta chains below were found in one sample sequenced in a study of siplizumab effects on memory and regulatory T cells. The method was immunoSEQ multiplex PCR; TCRdb's version includes in-frame clones alone and lacks a portion of them. The repertoire has 100,000 or so clones, 90% to 95% of them found once; the top ten carry 0.55% to 0.65%. The sequenced sample was Tregs sorted from blood. Every receptor here comes from a human donor in good health.

This clone appeared a single time. The chain joins TRBV10-3 to TRBJ2-3; 10 nucleotides match TRBD2. This CDR3 region has 16 residues. The germline gives CDR1 ENHRY, CDR2 SYGVKD. After removal of 4 bases from V and 2 bases from J, the junction contained 6 bases not matched to a gene. CDR3 residues: CAISGASGRATDTQYF. CDR3 nucleotide sequence: TGTGCCATCAGTGGGGCAAGCGGGAGGGCCACAGATACGCAGTATTTT.

The gene calls are TRBV6-5 and TRBJ2-3; possible D gene TRBD2, 6 bases. Germline CDR1 reads MNHEY; CDR2 reads SVGAGI. The CDR3 consists of 14 residues. Deletions cut 2 bases from V and 10 bases from J, with 16 bases between. The CDR3 loop is CASSYAGSKMAQYF. CDR3 DNA: TGTGCCAGCAGTTACGCCGGGAGCAAGATGGCGCAGTATTTT.

The gene calls are TRBV11-2 and TRBJ2-7, with a tentative D call TRBD2 (5 bases). CDR1 and CDR2 (germline): SGHAT, FQNNGV. V shed 3 bases and J shed 3 bases, with 15 bases lying between them. This CDR3 spans 15 amino acids. DNA of the CDR3: TGTGCCAGCAGCTTTAAACTAGACTACTTCTACGAGCAGTACTTC. Translated, it gives CASSFKLDYFYEQYF.

This chain connects TRBV7-9 to TRBJ1-5, with no clear D. Trimming pared 0 bases from V and 4 bases from J, leaving 1 base between. Germline V lookup: CDR1 SEHNR, CDR2 FQNEAQ (reference sequence). The CDR3 consists of 12 residues. CDR3 protein: CASSLANQPQHF. CDR3 sequence (DNA): TGTGCCAGCAGCTTAGCGAATCAGCCCCAGCATTTT.

This chain connects TRBV5-4 to TRBJ2-2; 7 nucleotides align to TRBD1. Losses at the gene ends were 1 base for V and 2 bases for J; bases not matched to a gene: 5. Germline values: CDR1 SGHNT, CDR2 YYREEE (reference sequence). The CDR3 spans 16 residues. In DNA, the CDR3 is TGTGCCAGCAGCTTGTTTGGGGACAGCAACACCGGGGAGCTGTTTTTT. Residues: CASSLFGDSNTGELFF.